This T cell receptor (beta chain) is from a study of blood T cell repertoires in COVID-19. Study information: Acute and convalescent COVID-19 specimens originated in the United States, Italy and Spain. T cells, B-cell-depleted T cells, or PBMCs supplied cDNA or gDNA.

The assay was immunoSEQ multiplex PCR, and TCRdb's table has in-frame clones only and misses some. The sample contains 400,000 to 500,000 clones, roughly 90% of which appear only once. The specimen was peripheral blood. The clonotype originates from a woman aged 25-40 years with active or convalescent COVID-19.

The CDR3 DNA follows: TGTGCCAGCAGTGAACAGGTGGCAGCCTCCTACGAGCAGTACTTC. This codes for CASSEQVAASYEQYF. The V gene is TRBV6-1, the J gene TRBJ2-7; D is undetermined. CDR3 size: 15 residues. V dropped 2 bases and J dropped 0 bases, with 11 bases sitting between them. CDR1 is MNHNS, CDR2 SASEGT, per germline.